The clone carrying this TCR beta chain has a handful of counts. Its antigen is not identified. Measured with immunoSEQ multiplex PCR; TCRdb has only the in-frame clones, and not every one. Of about 130,000 clones detected, around 85% appear once; the ten largest clones hold roughly 2%. This sample was included in a study of cytotoxic CD8 clonotypes in ibrutinib-treated CLL. Study details: The patient breakdown showed approximately 11 relapsed/refractory and under 16 treatment-naive cases, with fewer than 18 IGHV unmutated. Partial responses totalled roughly 24 and complete responses 2; after median roughly 71 months, roughly 14 remained remitted and approximately twelve progressed.

Per the germline V gene, CDR1 is MDHEN and CDR2 is SYDVKM. CDR3 length: 15 residues. Trimming took 6 bases from V and 5 from J, leaving 20 bases between them. Genomic DNA in an amount of about 2 micrograms was extracted from cryopreserved PBMCs and used for the preparation of TCR beta libraries. Whole-study findings and limits: Age-matched healthy donor levels were exceeded by baseline clonality, which tracked circulating CD8+ T-cell counts.

V is TRBV28 and J is TRBJ2-7; D perhaps matches TRBD2 (5 bases). The sequencing here drew on PBMCs, taken after 24 months of ibrutinib treatment. This TCR was sampled from a human donor with chronic lymphocytic leukemia. CDR3 amino acids: CASRPRVRGRHEQYF. The DNA of the CDR3 is TGTGCCAGCAGGCCCCGGGTCCGGGGAAGGCACGAGCAGTACTTC. Filled out from reference TRBV28 and TRBJ2-7, the complete variable domain reads DVKVTQSSRYLVKRTGEKVFLECVQDMDHENMFWYRQDPGLGLRLIYFSYDVKMKEKGDIPEGYSVSREKKERFSLILESASTNQTSMYLCASRPRVRGRHEQYFGPGTRLTVT.